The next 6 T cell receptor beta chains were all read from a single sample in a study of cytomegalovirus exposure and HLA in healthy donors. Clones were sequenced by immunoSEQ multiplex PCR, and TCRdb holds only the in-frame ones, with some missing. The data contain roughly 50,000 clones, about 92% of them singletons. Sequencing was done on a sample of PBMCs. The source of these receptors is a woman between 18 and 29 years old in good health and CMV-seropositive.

The DNA of the CDR3 is TGTGCCAGCAGCCCACGGACTAGGACGGTCTCCTACAATGAGCAGTTCTTC. Residues: CASSPRTRTVSYNEQFF. The V call is TRBV9, the J call TRBJ2-1; TRBD2 agrees at 7 bases. Germline V lookup: CDR1 SGDLS, CDR2 YYNGEE. This CDR3 has 17 amino acids. The J segment lost 0 bases and the V segment lost 4 bases, leaving 10 bases of the junction unmatched.

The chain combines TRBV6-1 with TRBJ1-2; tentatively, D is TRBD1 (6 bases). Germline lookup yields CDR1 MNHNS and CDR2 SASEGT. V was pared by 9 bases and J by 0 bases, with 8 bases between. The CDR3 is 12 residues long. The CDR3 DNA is TGTGCCAGTAGGGACACTAACTATGGCTACACCTTC. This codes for CASRDTNYGYTF.

Written as DNA, the CDR3 is TGTGCCAGCTCACCGGACAGGGGGCGATTCAATGAGCAGTTCTTC. As protein: CASSPDRGRFNEQFF. This sequence joins TRBV18 and TRBJ2-1, with 11 bases fitting TRBD1. The CDR3 runs 15 residues. In germline, CDR1 is KGHSH, CDR2 LQKENI. V lost 3 bases and J lost 6; bases outside the gene matches: 4. Full variable domain (rest looked up from reference TRBV18 and TRBJ2-1): NAGVMQNPRHLVRRRGQEARLRCSPMKGHSHVYWYRQLPEEGLKFMVYLQKENIIDESGMPKERFSAEFPKEGPSILRIQQVVRGDSAAYFCASSPDRGRFNEQFFGPGTRLTVL.

In nucleotides, the CDR3 is TGTGCCAGCAGTTTATACAGGGGCAAATTCTTCTATGGCTACACCTTC. It translates to CASSLYRGKFFYGYTF. The genes are TRBV27 and TRBJ1-2; 7 bases are shared with TRBD1. The trim removed 1 base at V and 4 bases at J, leaving 9 bases unmatched. The CDR3 runs 16 residues. Germline CDR1 and CDR2: MNHEY and SMNVEV (reference sequence).

The CDR3 spells CASSPHPGGLGEQFF. The DNA for the CDR3 is TGTGCCAGCAGCCCCCATCCGGGGGGGCTCGGTGAGCAGTTCTTC. This sequence joins TRBV9 and TRBJ2-1; 8 bases fit TRBD2. V was pared by 4 bases and J by 9 bases, with 12 bases of the junction left unmatched. Per germline, CDR1 SGDLS and CDR2 YYNGEE. The CDR3 contains 15 residues.

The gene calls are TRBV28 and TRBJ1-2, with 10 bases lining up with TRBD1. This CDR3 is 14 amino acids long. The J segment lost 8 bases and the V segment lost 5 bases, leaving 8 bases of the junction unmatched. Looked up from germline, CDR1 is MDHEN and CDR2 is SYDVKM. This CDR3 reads CASSLGQGKEGYTF. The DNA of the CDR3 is TGTGCCAGCAGTCTGGGACAGGGGAAGGAAGGCTACACCTTC.